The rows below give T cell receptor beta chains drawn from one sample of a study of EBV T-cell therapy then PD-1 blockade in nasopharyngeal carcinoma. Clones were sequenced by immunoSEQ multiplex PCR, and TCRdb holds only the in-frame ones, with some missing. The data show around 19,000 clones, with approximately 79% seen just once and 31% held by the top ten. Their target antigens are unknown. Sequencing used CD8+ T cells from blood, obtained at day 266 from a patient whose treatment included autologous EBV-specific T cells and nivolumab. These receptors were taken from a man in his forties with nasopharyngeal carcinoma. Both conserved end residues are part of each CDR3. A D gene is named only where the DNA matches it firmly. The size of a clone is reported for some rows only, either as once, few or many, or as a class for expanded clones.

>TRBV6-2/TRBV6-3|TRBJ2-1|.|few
CASSYSDSYNEQFF
TGTGCCAGCAGTTACTCAGACTCCTACAATGAGCAGTTCTTC
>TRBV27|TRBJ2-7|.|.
CASIGLGYEQYF
TGTGCCAGCATAGGACTGGGCTACGAGCAGTACTTC
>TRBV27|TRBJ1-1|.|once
CASSLGGGGTEAFF
TGTGCCAGCAGTTTAGGGGGTGGGGGCACTGAAGCTTTCTTT
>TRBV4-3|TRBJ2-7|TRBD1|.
CASSPGQEVYEQYF
TGCGCCAGCAGCCCGGGACAGGAGGTCTACGAGCAGTACTTC
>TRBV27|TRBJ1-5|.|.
CASSLIGGNQPQHF
TGTGCCAGCAGTTTGATTGGGGGCAATCAGCCCCAGCATTTT
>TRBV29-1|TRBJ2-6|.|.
CSVEGHTTFGGANVLTF
TGCAGCGTTGAGGGACATACCACGTTTGGTGGGGCCAACGTCCTGACTTTC
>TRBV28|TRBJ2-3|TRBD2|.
CASSAMVPGTSGGPGWDTQYF
TGTGCCAGCAGTGCCATGGTGCCCGGGACTAGCGGGGGGCCCGGCTGGGATACGCAGTATTTT
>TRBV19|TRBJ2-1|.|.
CASRGWRDLTSSYNEQFF
TGTGCCAGTAGGGGTTGGCGGGACCTTACTAGCTCCTACAATGAGCAGTTCTTC
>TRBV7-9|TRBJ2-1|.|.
CASSLSGTYNEQFF
TGTGCCAGCAGCCTTTCAGGGACCTACAATGAGCAGTTCTTC
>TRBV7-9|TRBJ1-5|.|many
CASSSTGPGGQPQHF
TGTGCCAGCAGCTCAACCGGGCCGGGGGGTCAGCCCCAGCATTTT
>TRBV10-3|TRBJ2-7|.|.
CAGSTGVSSYEQYF
TGTGCCGGTTCGACAGGTGTTAGCTCCTACGAGCAGTACTTC
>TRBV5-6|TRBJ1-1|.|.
CASSLSTEAFF
TGTGCCAGCAGCTTAAGCACTGAAGCTTTCTTT
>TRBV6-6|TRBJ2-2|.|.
CASSARDYNTGELFF
TGTGCCAGCAGCGCCCGAGACTACAACACCGGGGAGCTGTTTTTT
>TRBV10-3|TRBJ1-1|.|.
CASTGAGGVFF
TGTGCCTCGACAGGAGCCGGAGGGGTTTTCTTT